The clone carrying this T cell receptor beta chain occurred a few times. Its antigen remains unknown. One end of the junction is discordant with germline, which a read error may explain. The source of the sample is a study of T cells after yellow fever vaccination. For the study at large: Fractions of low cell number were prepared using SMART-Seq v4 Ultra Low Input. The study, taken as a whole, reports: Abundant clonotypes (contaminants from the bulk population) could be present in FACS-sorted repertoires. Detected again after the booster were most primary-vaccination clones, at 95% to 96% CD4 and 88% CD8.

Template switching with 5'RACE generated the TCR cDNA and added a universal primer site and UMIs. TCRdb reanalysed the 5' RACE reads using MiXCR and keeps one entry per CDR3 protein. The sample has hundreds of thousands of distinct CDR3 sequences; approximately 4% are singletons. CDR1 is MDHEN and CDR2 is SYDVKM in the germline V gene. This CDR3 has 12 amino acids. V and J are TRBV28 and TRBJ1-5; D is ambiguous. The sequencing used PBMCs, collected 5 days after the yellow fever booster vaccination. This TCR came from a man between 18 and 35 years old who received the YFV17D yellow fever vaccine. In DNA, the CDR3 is TGTGCCAGCTGTTTTGGGCCTCAGCCCCAGCATTTT. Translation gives CASCFGPQPQHF.